These 2 T cell receptor beta chains were all obtained from the same sample, sequenced in a study of T-cell reconstitution after alpha-beta-depleted transplantation in children. Preparation of the TCRbeta library involved a method that used unique molecular identifiers. TCRdb used MiXCR to reprocess the PCR reads, holding one entry per CDR3 protein. The data contain 500,000 to 650,000 distinct CDR3 sequences, about an eighth of them singletons. The material sequenced was PBMCs, mostly from graft donor cells, taken 180 days after TCRalphabeta/CD19-depleted stem cell transplant. These receptors were obtained from a female patient between 2 and 15 years old who had a stem cell transplant for aplastic anemia, so the T cells may come from the graft donor.

This clonotype was counted between two and nine times. The chain employs TRBV20-1 and TRBJ2-1, with TRBD2 matching 11 bases. CDR3 length: 14 amino acids. CDR1 is DFQATT and CDR2 is SNEGSKA in the germline V gene (reference sequence). V dropped 5 bases and J dropped 3; count of bases not matched to a gene: 3. The CDR3: CSACTSGSYNEQFF. CDR3 coding DNA: TGCAGTGCTTGTACTAGCGGGAGCTACAATGAGCAGTTCTTC.

The sample holds many counts of this clonotype. V usage is TRBV28 and J usage is TRBJ2-5; TRBD2 matches 9 bases. CDR3 length: 16 amino acids. Germline V lookup: CDR1 MDHEN, CDR2 SYDVKM. V dropped 4 bases and J dropped 5; count of bases not matched to a gene: 11. CDR3 DNA: TGTGCCAGCAGTTCTTTCTTAGCGGGAGAATTGGAGACCCAGTACTTC. As protein: CASSSFLAGELETQYF.